The next 8 T cell receptor beta chains were all read from a single sample in a study of identical twins. TCRdb analysed the 5' RACE reads with MiXCR anew, one entry per CDR3 protein. This sample has 400,000 to 650,000 distinct CDR3 sequences; 20% to 25% occur once, and the top ten carry roughly 0.91%. These same data were also listed under a study on T cells expressing NK-cell markers.

Sequencing was performed on CD4+ T cells sorted from blood. Receptors originate from a young woman in good health.

This clonotype has ten or more counts. The chain has TRBV7-9 and TRBJ1-2; TRBD1 might be the D (5 bases). Trimming cost V 2 bases and J 2 bases, with 12 bases left between them. CDR1 and CDR2 from the germline V gene are SEHNR and FQNEAQ (reference sequence). The CDR3 covers 15 residues. The CDR3 region is CASSLTGTANYGYTF. The CDR3 region has the DNA TGTGCCAGCAGCTTAACCGGGACGGCCAACTATGGCTACACCTTC.

The chain couples TRBV20-1 to TRBJ1-1; perhaps TRBD1 as D (5 bases). The ends were cut back, 1 base at V and 1 base at J, with 13 bases in the middle. The CDR3 consists of 15 residues. Germline CDR1 reads DFQATT; CDR2 reads SNEGSKA (reference sequence). This CDR3 is CSARGGGAANTEAFF. CDR3 in DNA: TGCAGTGCTAGAGGGGGAGGGGCGGCGAACACTGAAGCTTTCTTT.

The sample holds one count of this clonotype. This chain joins TRBV10-2 and TRBJ2-7; 7 positions match TRBD1. V shed 4 bases and J 4 bases; nucleotides not matched to a gene: 7. CDR3 length equals 14 residues. CDR1 is WSHSY and CDR2 is SAAADI in the germline V gene. The CDR3 coding sequence is TGCGCCAGCAGTGGAAAGGGGGCAGATTACGAGCAGTACTTC. This sequence encodes CASSGKGADYEQYF.

This clonotype was observed a handful of times. The chain joins TRBV20-1 to TRBJ2-7; 13 positions match TRBD2. The CDR3 is 14 residues long. The germline V gene has CDR1 DFQATT and CDR2 SNEGSKA (reference sequence). The junction had 2 bases not matched to a gene; V was cut back by 4 bases and J by 2 bases. The CDR3 DNA reads as TGCAGTGCTATAGGGACTAGCGGGACCTACGAGCAGTACTTC. It encodes CSAIGTSGTYEQYF.

Only a few counts were recorded for this clonotype. For the CDR3, the DNA is TGCAGCGTCGGGGGGCTCTTTAAAGGAACTGAAGCTTTCTTT. Its translation is CSVGGLFKGTEAFF. The rearrangement joins TRBV29-1 to TRBJ1-1; D may be TRBD1 (6 bases). The CDR3 sequence is 14 residues long. CDR1 is SQVTM, CDR2 ANQGSEA, per germline. V was pared by 6 bases and J by 5 bases, with 19 bases between.

The V call is TRBV19, the J call TRBJ2-5; a possible D gene is TRBD2 (5 bases). The CDR3 extends over 14 amino acids. Germline V gene sequence: CDR1 LNHDA, CDR2 SQIVND (reference sequence). V was trimmed by 5 bases and J by 5 bases, leaving 15 bases between them. CDR3 DNA: TGTGCCAGTAGTCGACGGGGAAGGAGGGAGACCCAGTACTTC. It encodes CASSRRGRRETQYF. The full variable domain, rest sourced from reference TRBV19 and TRBJ2-5, is DGGITQSPKYLFRKEGQNVTLSCEQNLNHDAMYWYRQDPGQGLRLIYYSQIVNDFQKGDIAEGYSVSREKKESFPLTVTSAQKNPTAFYLCASSRRGRRETQYFGPGTRLLVL.

This chain uses TRBV20-1 with TRBJ1-5; the D gene is possibly TRBD1 (5 bases). Germline V gene lookup returns CDR1 DFQATT and CDR2 SNEGSKA (reference sequence). The ends were cut back, 3 bases at V and 1 base at J, with 10 bases in the middle. The CDR3 spans 14 residues. The CDR3 DNA follows: TGCAGTGCTAGGGCGGGGCCCAGCAATCAGCCCCAGCATTTT. Protein sequence: CSARAGPSNQPQHF.

This clonotype showed up many times. The chain is built from TRBV6-1 and TRBJ1-1; 8 positions match TRBD1. The CDR3 runs 14 residues. Germline CDR1 MNHNS, CDR2 SASEGT. J gave up 5 bases and V 6 bases, and 8 bases lay outside the gene matches. The DNA of the CDR3 is TGTGCCAGCAGAGACACAGGGGGGAAGACTGAAGCTTTCTTT. The encoded protein is CASRDTGGKTEAFF.